Detailed here is one TCR beta chain. This specimen comes from a study of glioma-infiltrating T cells. This CDR3 has 15 amino acids. Germline lookup yields CDR1 MGHRA and CDR2 YSYEKL. Between the trimmed V and J ends, which lost 1 base and 0 bases, there was a span of 9 bases. TCR alpha and beta CDR3 regions were amplified from RNA using iRepertoire nested multiplex PCR. MiXCR, applied by TCRdb to the multiplex PCR reads, yields one record per CDR3 protein. The sample comprises under 150,000 distinct CDR3 sequences, approximately 39% of which are singletons, and roughly 20% rests with the top ten. The rearrangement uses TRBV4-1 and TRBJ1-1; D remains ambiguous. The source of this sequence is a human donor with low-grade glioma or glioblastoma, undergoing nonglioma brain surgery, or in good health (not recorded which). The source material was glioma tissue, nonneoplastic brain tissue, or PBMCs (not recorded which). The CDR3 is CASSQVSSMNTEAFF. The DNA of the CDR3 is TGCGCCAGCAGCCAAGTCAGTTCCATGAACACTGAAGCTTTCTTT.